The clone carrying this T cell receptor beta chain came up many times. What it binds is not known. This specimen comes from a study of T cells in Graves' hyperthyroidism and ophthalmopathy. Overall study results and limits: Ophthalmopathy onset followed model prediction by a median approximately 6.2 months. The majority of expanded thyroid clonotypes above 0.001 also appeared in blood.

Amplification yielded TCR beta CDR3 regions, with RNA transcripts as the source. With the HTBI primer set, the TCR CDR3 went through a first round of RT-PCR. TCRdb itself ran the multiplex PCR reads through MiXCR, one entry per CDR3 protein. The repertoire includes 500,000 to 800,000 distinct CDR3 sequences, over 40% of them detected once, and less than 9% sits in the top ten. Criteria for exclusion of patients were uncontrolled infection, other autoimmune disease, pregnancy or lactation. On the basis of clinical symptoms, serum thyroxine and TRAb, thyroid ultrasound and orbital computed tomography, diagnoses were made. The sample comprised peripheral blood or thyroid tissue (not recorded which). This clonotype was sampled from an adult man with Graves' disease, either hyperthyroidism or ophthalmopathy (not recorded which).

CDR3 bases: TGCAGCGTTGGCCGCGACAGGGTGGGCGAGCAGTACTTC. Amino acid sequence: CSVGRDRVGEQYF. The chain combines TRBV29-1 with TRBJ2-7, with 7 nucleotides matching TRBD1. The CDR3 loop spans 13 amino acids. CDR1 and CDR2 from the germline V gene are SQVTM and ANQGSEA. J was trimmed by 6 bases and V by 4 bases; bases with no gene match: 9.